This T cell receptor beta chain was recovered during a study of blood T cell repertoires in COVID-19 (dated by TCRdb to the early 2020s). For the wider study: Samples covering the acute and convalescent phases of COVID-19 were provided by collaborators in the United States, Italy and Spain. A freely available public database, intended as a resource for researchers studying the immune response to SARS-CoV-2, is where the repertoires were released. Subjects who had been exposed to COVID-19, were actively infected with it, or had recovered from it provided the deeply sampled blood TCRbeta repertoires that made up the dataset. Where available, HLA class I and class II types were obtained from metadata supplied by the sample provider rather than from assay-based typing. Sample metadata almost always included a de-identified subject ID, COVID-19 status, age in years and sex. Samples came from the ongoing ImmuneRACE study (first 160 participants) plus 1,254 subjects from 6 global collaborators. The material from the prospective study consisted of cDNA or gDNA derived from T cells, B-cell-depleted T cells, or PBMCs.

What the authors observed across the whole study: The quantity of clinical and demographic metadata differed by source and by participant and was supplied without curation.

TCRbeta CDR3 regions were amplified from genomic DNA using the immunoSEQ Assay, a bias-controlled multiplex PCR. In the source study's methods: Nucleated cell counts per sample were estimated from amplification of reference gene primers within the assay. To quantify the absolute abundance of each unique TCRbeta CDR3 rearrangement, sequence reads were collapsed and filtered. Productive Simpson clonality was computed per sample as the square root of Simpson's diversity index over productive rearrangements. In its TCRdb copy, this immuneACCESS table keeps in-frame sequences only and misses some clones. Where compared with another copy, unresolved V genes explain less than half of these, and the others have no known cause. The V and J calls and clone size were taken over from that table, and D and trimming were inferred from the DNA. The sample contains about 400,000 clones, 75% to 90% of them found a single time. The ten biggest clones cover roughly 7.1% of the sample.

One collaborating source in Seattle enrolled patients during active infection and followed them longitudinally through the course of disease. The collaborating institutions used their own protocols to collect whole blood in K2EDTA tubes. Collaborator samples were shipped for TCRbeta analysis as frozen whole blood, isolated PBMCs, or DNA extracted from either sample type. Trimming accounts for 1 base at V and 3 bases at J, while the number of junction bases matched to no gene is 2. Including cysteine and phenylalanine, the CDR3 has 14 amino acids. The sequence is cut down to CDR3 DNA, 42 bases in frame from base 1. CDR1 SGHNT and CDR2 YENEEA were looked up in the germline V gene. Points on this clone: Its antigen remains undetermined. It has no much larger one-base neighbor in the sample; base qualities were not kept.

Sample: peripheral blood. In this chain, TRBV11-3 is recombined with TRBJ2-7; 8 middle bases align to TRBD1. This clonotype was sampled from a woman in her sixties or seventies with COVID-19, enrolled during active disease. The CDR3 has the sequence CASSLGTGIYEQYF. The DNA is TGTGCCAGCAGCTTAGGGACAGGGATCTACGAGCAGTACTTC.